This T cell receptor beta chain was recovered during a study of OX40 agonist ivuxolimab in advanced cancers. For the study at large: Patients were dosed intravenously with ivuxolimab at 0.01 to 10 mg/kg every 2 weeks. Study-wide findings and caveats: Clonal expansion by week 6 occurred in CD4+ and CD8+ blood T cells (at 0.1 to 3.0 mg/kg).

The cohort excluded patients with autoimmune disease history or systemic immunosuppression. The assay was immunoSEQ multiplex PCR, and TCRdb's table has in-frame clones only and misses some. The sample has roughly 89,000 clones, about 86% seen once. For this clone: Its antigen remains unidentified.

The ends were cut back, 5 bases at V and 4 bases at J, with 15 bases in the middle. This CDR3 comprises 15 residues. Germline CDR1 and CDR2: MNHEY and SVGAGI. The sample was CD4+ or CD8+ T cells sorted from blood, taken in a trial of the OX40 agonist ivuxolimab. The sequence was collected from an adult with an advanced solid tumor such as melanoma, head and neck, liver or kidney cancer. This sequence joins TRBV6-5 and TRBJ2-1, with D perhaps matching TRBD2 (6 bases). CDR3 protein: CASSTVRDEYNEQFF. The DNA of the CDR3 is TGTGCCAGCAGTACGGTGCGGGACGAGTACAATGAGCAGTTCTTC.